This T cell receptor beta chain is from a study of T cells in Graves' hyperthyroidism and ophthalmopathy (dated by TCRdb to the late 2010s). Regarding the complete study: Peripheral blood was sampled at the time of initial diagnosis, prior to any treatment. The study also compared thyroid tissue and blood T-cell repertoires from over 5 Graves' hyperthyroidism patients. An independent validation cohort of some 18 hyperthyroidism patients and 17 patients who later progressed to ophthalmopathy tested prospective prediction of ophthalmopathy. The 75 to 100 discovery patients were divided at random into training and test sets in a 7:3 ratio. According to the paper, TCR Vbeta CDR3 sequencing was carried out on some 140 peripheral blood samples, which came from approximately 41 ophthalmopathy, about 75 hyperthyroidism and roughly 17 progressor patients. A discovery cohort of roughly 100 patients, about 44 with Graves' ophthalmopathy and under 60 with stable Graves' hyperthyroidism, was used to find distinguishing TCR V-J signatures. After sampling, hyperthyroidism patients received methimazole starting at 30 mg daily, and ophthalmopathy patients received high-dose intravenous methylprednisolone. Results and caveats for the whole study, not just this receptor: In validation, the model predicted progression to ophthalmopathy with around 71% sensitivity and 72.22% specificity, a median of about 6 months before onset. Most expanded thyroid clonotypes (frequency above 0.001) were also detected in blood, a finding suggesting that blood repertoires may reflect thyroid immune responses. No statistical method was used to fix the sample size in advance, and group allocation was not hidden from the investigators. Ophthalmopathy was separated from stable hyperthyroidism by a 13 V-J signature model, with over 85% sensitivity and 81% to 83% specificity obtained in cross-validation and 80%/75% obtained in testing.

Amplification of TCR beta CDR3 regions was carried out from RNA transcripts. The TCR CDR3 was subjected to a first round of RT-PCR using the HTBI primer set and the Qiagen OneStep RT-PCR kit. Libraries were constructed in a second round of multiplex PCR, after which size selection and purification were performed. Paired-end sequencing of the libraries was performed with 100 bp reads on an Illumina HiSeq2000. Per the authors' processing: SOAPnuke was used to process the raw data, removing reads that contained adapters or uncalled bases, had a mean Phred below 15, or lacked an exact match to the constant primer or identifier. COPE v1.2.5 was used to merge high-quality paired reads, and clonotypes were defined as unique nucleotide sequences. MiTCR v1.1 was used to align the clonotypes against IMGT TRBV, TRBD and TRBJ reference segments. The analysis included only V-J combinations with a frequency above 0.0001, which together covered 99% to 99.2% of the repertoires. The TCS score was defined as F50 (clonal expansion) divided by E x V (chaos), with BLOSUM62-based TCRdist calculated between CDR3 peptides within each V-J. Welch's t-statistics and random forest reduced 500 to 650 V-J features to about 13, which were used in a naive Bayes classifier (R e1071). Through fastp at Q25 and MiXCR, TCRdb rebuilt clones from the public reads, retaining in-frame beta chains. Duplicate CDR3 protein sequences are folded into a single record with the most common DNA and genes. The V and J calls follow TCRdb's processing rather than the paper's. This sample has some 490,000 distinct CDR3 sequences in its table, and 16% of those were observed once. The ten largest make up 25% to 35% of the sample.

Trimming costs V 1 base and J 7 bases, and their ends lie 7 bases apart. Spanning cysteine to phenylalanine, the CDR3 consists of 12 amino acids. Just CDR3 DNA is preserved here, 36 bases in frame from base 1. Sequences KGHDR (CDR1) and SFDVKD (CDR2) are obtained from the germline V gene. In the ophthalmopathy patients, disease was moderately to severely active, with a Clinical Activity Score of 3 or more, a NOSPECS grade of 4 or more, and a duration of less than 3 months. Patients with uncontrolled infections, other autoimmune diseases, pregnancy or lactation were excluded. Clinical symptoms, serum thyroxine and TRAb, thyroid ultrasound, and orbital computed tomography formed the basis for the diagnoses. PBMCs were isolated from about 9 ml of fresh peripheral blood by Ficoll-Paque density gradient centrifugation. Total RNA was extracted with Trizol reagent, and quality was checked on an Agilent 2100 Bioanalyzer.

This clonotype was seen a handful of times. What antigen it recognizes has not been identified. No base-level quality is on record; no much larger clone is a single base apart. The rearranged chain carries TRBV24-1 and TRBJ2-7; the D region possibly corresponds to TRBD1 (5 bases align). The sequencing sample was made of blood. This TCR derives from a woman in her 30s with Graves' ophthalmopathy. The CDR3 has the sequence CATSDFTGEQYF. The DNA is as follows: TGTGCCACCAGTGATTTTACAGGAGAGCAGTACTTC.